This T cell receptor (beta chain) was observed in a study of blood T cells in healthy people across ages. Alongside a J-beta primer mix, a sample-barcoded 5' primer served in a second PCR lasting roughly 6 to 11 cycles. Every cDNA molecule carried a tag from a template-switch adaptor bearing 12 random nucleotides. Each CDR3 protein is one row after TCRdb ran MiXCR on the 5' RACE reads. Among some 1.7 million distinct CDR3 sequences listed, about 30% were seen once. The germline V gene has CDR1 SGHTA and CDR2 FQGNSA. The CDR3 is 15 amino acids. J was trimmed by 2 bases and V by 5 bases; bases with no gene match: 3. This clonotype was observed once.

The TCR sequence derives from a woman aged 25 to 45 in good health. Sequenced material: blood. This chain uses TRBV7-2 with TRBJ1-3; 10 nucleotides align to TRBD1. The CDR3 loop reads CASSADRGTGNTIYF. DNA for the CDR3: TGTGCCAGCAGCGCGGACAGGGGGACTGGAAACACCATATATTTT.